Shown below are 14 T cell receptor beta chains from a single sample sequenced in a study of prognosis after radiotherapy for stage I lung cancer. Starting from genomic DNA, TCR beta CDR3 was amplified through two-round multiplex PCR. TRBV and TRBJ genes each had their own specific primers in first-round PCR. TCRdb re-called the multiplex PCR reads through MiXCR, storing one row per CDR3 protein. The table records fewer than 30,000 distinct CDR3 sequences, about 32% of them present only once. Sample: PBMCs, taken before or after stereotactic body radiation therapy (not recorded which). Every receptor here comes from a donor over 45 with non-small cell lung cancer.

The gene calls are TRBV11-3 and TRBJ2-3; 7 bases line up with TRBD1. J lost 4 bases, V lost 5 bases, and 9 bases had no gene match. The CDR3 length is 15 residues. Germline CDR1 SGHNT, CDR2 YENEEA. This chain's CDR3 is CASSGQGQKSDTQYF. The CDR3, as DNA: TGTGCCAGCAGCGGCCAGGGACAGAAATCAGATACGCAGTATTTT. Drawing the rest from reference TRBV11-3 and TRBJ2-3, the complete variable domain is EAGVVQSPRYKIIEKKQPVAFWCNPISGHNTLYWYLQNLGQGPELLIRYENEEAVDDSQLPKDRFSAERLKGVDSTLKIQPAELGDSAVYLCASSGQGQKSDTQYFGPGTRLTVL.

Many counts were recorded for this clonotype. The gene calls are TRBV5-1 and TRBJ2-3; 8 bases agree with TRBD2. The CDR3 is 15 amino acids. The J segment lost 5 bases and the V segment lost 3 bases, leaving 8 bases of the junction unmatched. Germline lookup yields CDR1 SGHRS and CDR2 YFSETQ. The CDR3 bases are TGCGCCAGCAGCTATCGGGGGGGGGTCGGAGATACGCAGTATTTT. Its translation is CASSYRGGVGDTQYF.

This sequence joins TRBV5-1 and TRBJ1-1; no reliable D call. Germline V gene lookup returns CDR1 SGHRS and CDR2 YFSETQ. CDR3 length equals 15 residues. V was shortened by 0 bases and J by 4 bases, with 13 bases between the two germline ends. CDR3: CASSLAVWPSTEAFF. For the CDR3, the DNA is TGCGCCAGCAGCTTGGCTGTCTGGCCGAGCACTGAAGCTTTCTTT.

Judged by abundance, this clonotype is medium-sized. The chain has TRBV4-1 and TRBJ1-1, with 8 nucleotides matching TRBD1. Looked up from germline, CDR1 is MGHRA and CDR2 is YSYEKL. Trimming at V came to 4 bases and at J to 1 base, leaving 5 bases not matched to a gene. The length of the CDR3 is 15 residues. The CDR3 nucleotides are TGCGCCAGCAGCCTCAACAGGGGGGAGAACACTGAAGCTTTCTTT. Translation: CASSLNRGENTEAFF.

This clonotype was seen repeatedly, ten times or more. V usage is TRBV6-1 and J usage is TRBJ2-5; TRBD1 is a possible D gene (6 bases). The V gene lost 0 bases and the J gene lost 4 bases, with 15 bases spanning the gap. The CDR3 consists of 16 residues. Germline CDR1 MNHNS, CDR2 SASEGT. CDR3 protein: CASSEAMGAVGETQYF. CDR3 in DNA: TGTGCCAGCAGTGAAGCGATGGGGGCAGTTGGAGAGACCCAGTACTTC.

This clonotype has at least ten counts. V usage is TRBV7-9 and J usage is TRBJ1-4; 9 bases line up with TRBD1. The CDR3 is 12 amino acids. Germline values: CDR1 SEHNR, CDR2 FQNEAQ (reference sequence). V gave up 4 bases and J gave up 14 bases; unmatched junction bases: 5. Here the CDR3 reads CASSWGQGVLFF. In DNA, the CDR3 is TGTGCCAGCAGCTGGGGACAGGGAGTGCTGTTTTTT.

Concerning this clonotype itself: A read error may explain this, as a much larger clone is one base away. The V and J genes are TRBV15 and TRBJ2-1, with 10 nucleotides matching TRBD2. Germline CDR1 is LNHNV and CDR2 is YYDKDF (reference sequence). The CDR3 is 16 residues long. The CDR3 DNA sequence: TGTGCCACCAGCAGAGAGACTAGCGGGCCAGGCAATGAGCAGCTCTTC. It encodes CATSRETSGPGNEQLF.

In its sample, this clonotype was seen a few times. A much larger clone lies a single base off, so this may be a read error. V is TRBV7-9 and J is TRBJ2-1; 8 bases align to TRBD2. The V gene end was trimmed by 5 bases and the J gene end by 8 bases; junction bases not matched to a gene: 11. This CDR3 has 15 amino acids. CDR1 and CDR2 from the germline V gene are SEHNR and FQNEAQ (reference sequence). This CDR3 reads CASSKAGAPGYEQFF. In nucleotides, the CDR3 is TGTGCCAGCAGCAAAGCGGGAGCCCCGGGGTATGAGCAGTTCTTC.

Ten or more counts support this clonotype. The chain employs TRBV20-1 and TRBJ1-1, with 12 positions matching TRBD1. In germline, CDR1 is DFQATT, CDR2 SNEGSKA (reference sequence). The CDR3 has 14 residues. J was trimmed by 11 bases and V by 0 bases; bases with no gene match: 7. CDR3 loop: CSARDSGTGGVAFF. The CDR3 bases are TGCAGTGCTAGAGATTCCGGGACAGGGGGCGTCGCTTTCTTT.

This sequence joins TRBV7-9 and TRBJ2-7; D is undetermined. This CDR3 is built from 14 residues. From germline, CDR1 is SEHNR and CDR2 FQNEAQ (reference sequence). Trimming stripped 4 bases from V and 3 bases from J, with 13 bases between. DNA for the CDR3: TGTGCCAGCAGCTCTGACGGAAAACTCTACGAGCAGTACTTC. This codes for CASSSDGKLYEQYF.

The chain employs TRBV7-2 and TRBJ1-1; no firm D call. The CDR3 contains 13 residues. From germline, CDR1 is SGHTA and CDR2 FQGNSA. The V gene lost 3 bases and the J gene lost 6 bases, with 11 bases spanning the gap. CDR3 region: CASSFSKISEAFF. The CDR3 region has the DNA TGTGCCAGCAGCTTCTCCAAGATATCTGAAGCTTTCTTT.

This clonotype appeared many times. The V and J genes are TRBV11-3 and TRBJ2-3; 11 nucleotides match TRBD2. V dropped 5 bases and J dropped 3; count of bases not matched to a gene: 10. The CDR3 loop spans 17 amino acids. Per germline, CDR1 SGHNT and CDR2 YENEEA. DNA of the CDR3: TGTGCCAGCAGCCCGGGGATACTAGCGGGAGTTACAGATACGCAGTATTTT. This codes for CASSPGILAGVTDTQYF.

This clonotype has at least ten counts. V gene TRBV6-2 or TRBV6-3 combines with J gene TRBJ1-5, with 9 bases that match TRBD1. The ends lost 5 bases at V and 4 bases at J; junction bases unmatched: 6. This CDR3 comprises 15 residues. CDR1 is MNHEY, CDR2 SVGEGT, per germline. The CDR3 here is CASSPGTGRNQPQHF. The CDR3 region has the DNA TGTGCCAGCAGTCCCGGGACAGGGCGAAATCAGCCCCAGCATTTT.

Many counts were recorded for this clonotype. The V and J genes are TRBV5-1 and TRBJ1-1; 11 bases are a match to TRBD1. The germline CDR1 and CDR2 sequences are SGHRS and YFSETQ. CDR3 size: 18 residues. V shed 0 bases, J shed 3 bases, and the junction held 10 bases outside the gene matches. The chain's CDR3 is CASSLAGQGARTYTEAFF. In DNA form, the CDR3 reads TGCGCCAGCAGCTTGGCCGGACAGGGGGCGCGGACGTACACTGAAGCTTTCTTT.